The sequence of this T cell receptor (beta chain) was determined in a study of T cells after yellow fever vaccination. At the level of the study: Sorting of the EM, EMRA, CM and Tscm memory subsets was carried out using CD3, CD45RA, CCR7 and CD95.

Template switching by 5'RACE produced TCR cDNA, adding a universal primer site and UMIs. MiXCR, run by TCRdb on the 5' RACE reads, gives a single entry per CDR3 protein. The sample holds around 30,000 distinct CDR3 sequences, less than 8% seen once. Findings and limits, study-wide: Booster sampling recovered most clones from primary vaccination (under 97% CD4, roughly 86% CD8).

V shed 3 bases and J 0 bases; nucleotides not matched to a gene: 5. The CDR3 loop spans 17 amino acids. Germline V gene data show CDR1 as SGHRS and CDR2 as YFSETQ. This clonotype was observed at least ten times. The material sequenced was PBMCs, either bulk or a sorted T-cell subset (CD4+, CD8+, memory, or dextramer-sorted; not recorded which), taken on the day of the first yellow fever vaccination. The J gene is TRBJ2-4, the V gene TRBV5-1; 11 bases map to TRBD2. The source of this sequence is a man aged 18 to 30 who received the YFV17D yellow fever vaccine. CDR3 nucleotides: TGCGCCAGCAGCTCGACGACTAGCGGGGCAGCCAAAAACATTCAGTACTTC. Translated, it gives CASSSTTSGAAKNIQYF.